A selection of T cell receptor beta chains follows, all from one sample in a study of spatial heterogeneity in lung cancer. TCRdb fed the 5' RACE reads into MiXCR, producing one record per CDR3 protein. Among about 11,000 distinct CDR3 sequences listed, 8.5% to 10% were seen once. The specimen was PBMCs, collected at surgery. The receptors were gathered from a male donor with early-stage non-small cell lung cancer. Each CDR3 is given with its conserved first and last residue. The D gene is left open where the match is weak. A clone size is listed for some rows: how often the clone was seen (once, few, many), or a class if it is expanded.

clone_size,cdr3_length,v_call,j_call,d_call,cdr3_nt,cdr3_aa
medium-sized,16,TRBV7-2,TRBJ2-7,TRBD2,TGTGCCACCGCGACTAGCGGGGGGTGGGCTTCCTACGAGCAGTACTTC,CATATSGGWASYEQYF
medium-sized,13,TRBV14,TRBJ1-6,.,TGTGCCAGCAGCCTCCGCCTCGAATCACCCCTCCACTTT,CASSLRLESPLHF
.,12,TRBV3-1,TRBJ2-7,.,TGTGCCAGCAGCCAAGAAGACTACGAGCAGTACTTC,CASSQEDYEQYF
.,15,TRBV6-1,TRBJ1-4,.,TGTGCCAGCAGTGAAGCACGGACCGATAATGAAAAACTGTTTTTT,CASSEARTDNEKLFF
many,16,TRBV4-3,TRBJ2-5,TRBD2,TGCGCCAGCAGCCGGACGGAAGGCGGGGGGCTGGAGACCCAGTACTTC,CASSRTEGGGLETQYF
many,16,TRBV27,TRBJ2-5,TRBD2,TGTGCCAGCAGTTTGTCGTCGGGAGGGTGGCAAGAGACCCAGTACTTC,CASSLSSGGWQETQYF
medium-sized,13,TRBV20-1,TRBJ2-7,.,TGCAGTGCAACGGACAGCGGAAGCGTCGAGCAGTACTTC,CSATDSGSVEQYF
few,15,TRBV27,TRBJ2-2,.,TGTGCCAGCAGTTTAAGGGGCCCGGGCACCGGGGAGCTGTTTTTT,CASSLRGPGTGELFF
medium-sized,13,TRBV6-1,TRBJ2-7,.,TGTGCCACCACAGGGTACCGATACTACGAGCAGTACTTC,CATTGYRYYEQYF
many,13,TRBV10-3,TRBJ2-1,.,TGTGCCATCAGTGATTGGGGGAACAATGAGCAGTTCTTC,CAISDWGNNEQFF
many,16,TRBV6-1,TRBJ1-1,TRBD1,TGTGCCAGCAGACCCCGGGACAGGGGAGTGAACACTGAAGCTTTCTTT,CASRPRDRGVNTEAFF
.,12,TRBV7-2,TRBJ2-7,.,TGTGCCAGCAGCTTAAAGTTCGGGCGGCAGTACTTC,CASSLKFGRQYF
.,13,TRBV7-9,TRBJ2-7,.,TGTGCCAGCAGCTTAAGCTCAGGGTTTGAGCAGTACTTC,CASSLSSGFEQYF
medium-sized,15,TRBV7-2,TRBJ2-4,TRBD1,TGTGCCAGCAGCTTAGTATCAGGGGGCAAAAACATTCAGTACTTC,CASSLVSGGKNIQYF
many,15,TRBV6-5,TRBJ1-2,.,TGTGCCAGCAGTTACGGGGGGCGGTCGATCTATGGCTACACCTTC,CASSYGGRSIYGYTF
medium-sized,15,TRBV23-1,TRBJ1-4,TRBD1,TGCGCCAGCAGTCCACTGGGACAGTTTAATGAAAAACTGTTTTTT,CASSPLGQFNEKLFF
few,12,TRBV6-2/TRBV6-3,TRBJ1-1,.,TGTGCCAGCAGTTACTCGATGGGCTGGGCTTTCTTT,CASSYSMGWAFF
medium-sized,12,TRBV6-5,TRBJ2-3,.,TGTGCCAGTTCATCCCGCACAGATACGCAGTATTTT,CASSSRTDTQYF
many,15,TRBV20-1,TRBJ2-7,TRBD2,TGCAGTGCTAGAGATCTAGCGGGAAGCTCCTACGAGCAGTACTTC,CSARDLAGSSYEQYF
many,15,TRBV7-2,TRBJ2-2,.,TGTGCCAGCAGCTTAAGGGTCATCGGCACCGGGGAGCTGTTTTTT,CASSLRVIGTGELFF
.,14,TRBV27,TRBJ2-1,.,TGTGCCAGCAGGGTCGGCGGAAAGTACAATGAGCAGTTCTTC,CASRVGGKYNEQFF
many,14,TRBV6-6,TRBJ2-7,TRBD1,TGTGCCAGCCGCCGACAGGGGGGACCCTACGAGCAGTACTTC,CASRRQGGPYEQYF
.,15,TRBV3-1,TRBJ2-7,TRBD1,TGTGCCAGCAGCCAAGATAATACAGGGGGCCACGAGCAGTACTTC,CASSQDNTGGHEQYF
many,16,TRBV28,TRBJ2-2,TRBD1,TGTGCCAGCAATCTTGGGACAGGGGTCCGCACCGGGGAGCTGTTTTTT,CASNLGTGVRTGELFF
few,14,TRBV2,TRBJ1-1,TRBD1,TGTGCCAGCAGTGAGGACGACAGGGTGACCCAAGCTTTCTTT,CASSEDDRVTQAFF
many,18,TRBV5-4,TRBJ1-1,.,TGTGCCAGCAGCTTGGTACAGGCAGGTAGTTTCTTGAACACTGAAGCTTTCTTT,CASSLVQAGSFLNTEAFF
many,15,TRBV20-1,TRBJ2-1,TRBD2,TGCAGTGCTAGAGATCTACTAGCGGGGGGGGTTATGAAGTTCTTC,CSARDLLAGGVMKFF
many,14,TRBV5-1,TRBJ2-1,TRBD2,TGCGCCAGCAGCCCGACTAGCGGGGGCAATGAGCAGTTCTTC,CASSPTSGGNEQFF
.,15,TRBV19,TRBJ2-7,.,TGTGCCAGCCGACAACGGGCAACCCGGTCCTACGAGCAGTACTTC,CASRQRATRSYEQYF
medium-sized,15,TRBV20-1,TRBJ2-4,TRBD2,TGCAGTGCTACTATAGCGGGTTTAGCCAAAAACATTCAGTACTTC,CSATIAGLAKNIQYF